Listed below are T cell receptor beta chains from one sample, sequenced in a study of T cells after yellow fever vaccination. TCRdb re-derived calls from the 5' RACE reads in MiXCR, one entry per CDR3 protein. The table includes more than 80,000 distinct CDR3 sequences, around 5.8% detected once. The sequencing here drew on CD8+ T cells sorted from PBMCs, taken 10 days after the yellow fever booster vaccination. Receptor source: a man aged 18-30 years who received the YFV17D yellow fever vaccine. CDR3s include the opening cysteine and the closing phenylalanine or tryptophan. A D gene is named only where the DNA matches it firmly. Clone size is given for some rows only: seen once, a few or many times, or a class if the clone is expanded.

v_call: TRBV4-1; cdr3_length: 19; clone_size: few; d_call: TRBD2; j_call: TRBJ2-2; cdr3_aa: CASSQDWLAGAGNTGELFF; cdr3_nt: TGCGCCAGCAGCCAAGATTGGCTAGCGGGGGCCGGGAACACCGGGGAGCTGTTTTTT
v_call: TRBV15; cdr3_length: 14; clone_size: many; d_call: .; j_call: TRBJ2-1; cdr3_aa: CATSSQSSYNEQFF; cdr3_nt: TGTGCCACCAGCAGTCAGAGCTCCTACAATGAGCAGTTCTTC
v_call: TRBV12-3/TRBV12-4; cdr3_length: 14; clone_size: few; d_call: .; j_call: TRBJ2-3; cdr3_aa: CASSLGPATDTQYF; cdr3_nt: TGTGCCAGCAGTCTCGGGCCCGCCACAGATACGCAGTATTTT
v_call: TRBV6-4; cdr3_length: 15; clone_size: medium-sized; d_call: TRBD1; j_call: TRBJ2-3; cdr3_aa: CASSDSTGGADTQYF; cdr3_nt: TGTGCCAGCAGTGACTCGACAGGGGGCGCAGATACGCAGTATTTT
v_call: TRBV9; cdr3_length: 17; clone_size: .; d_call: TRBD2; j_call: TRBJ2-2; cdr3_aa: CASSTGLAGASTGELFF; cdr3_nt: TGTGCCAGCAGCACGGGACTAGCGGGGGCCAGCACCGGGGAGCTGTTTTTT
v_call: TRBV5-1; cdr3_length: 15; clone_size: many; d_call: TRBD2; j_call: TRBJ2-1; cdr3_aa: CASSSAGGGYNEQFF; cdr3_nt: TGCGCCAGCAGCTCCGCGGGGGGGGGTTACAATGAGCAGTTCTTC
v_call: TRBV12-3/TRBV12-4; cdr3_length: 13; clone_size: few; d_call: .; j_call: TRBJ2-2; cdr3_aa: CASKGGYTGELFF; cdr3_nt: TGTGCCAGCAAGGGGGGCTACACCGGGGAGCTGTTTTTT
v_call: TRBV5-1; cdr3_length: 18; clone_size: few; d_call: TRBD2; j_call: TRBJ2-1; cdr3_aa: CASSEGMTASGGYNEQFF; cdr3_nt: TGCGCCAGCAGCGAAGGGATGACTGCTAGCGGGGGATACAATGAGCAGTTCTTC
v_call: TRBV12-3/TRBV12-4; cdr3_length: 14; clone_size: many; d_call: .; j_call: TRBJ1-1; cdr3_aa: CASSLSRTNTEAFF; cdr3_nt: TGTGCCAGCAGTTTATCCAGGACGAACACTGAAGCTTTCTTT
v_call: TRBV7-8; cdr3_length: 17; clone_size: many; d_call: .; j_call: TRBJ2-3; cdr3_aa: CASSLVVGSGFGDTQYF; cdr3_nt: TGTGCCAGCAGCTTAGTTGTGGGGTCGGGCTTTGGAGATACGCAGTATTTT
v_call: TRBV5-1; cdr3_length: 12; clone_size: .; d_call: .; j_call: TRBJ1-1; cdr3_aa: CASSPAGTEAFF; cdr3_nt: TGCGCCAGCAGCCCGGCGGGCACTGAAGCTTTCTTT
v_call: TRBV7-6; cdr3_length: 15; clone_size: .; d_call: .; j_call: TRBJ1-5; cdr3_aa: CASSLGDNSNQPQHF; cdr3_nt: TGTGCCAGCAGCTTAGGGGATAATAGCAATCAGCCCCAGCATTTT
v_call: TRBV7-9; cdr3_length: 14; clone_size: few; d_call: .; j_call: TRBJ2-1; cdr3_aa: CASSPSDTRNEQFF; cdr3_nt: TGTGCCAGCAGCCCGTCCGACACCCGCAATGAGCAGTTCTTC
v_call: TRBV2; cdr3_length: 15; clone_size: many; d_call: .; j_call: TRBJ2-6; cdr3_aa: CASSESDAGANVLTF; cdr3_nt: TGTGCCAGCAGTGAATCGGACGCTGGGGCCAACGTCCTGACTTTC
v_call: TRBV12-3/TRBV12-4; cdr3_length: 14; clone_size: few; d_call: .; j_call: TRBJ2-7; cdr3_aa: CASSLGLGGYEQYF; cdr3_nt: TGTGCCAGCAGTTTAGGGCTTGGGGGCTACGAGCAGTACTTC
v_call: TRBV9; cdr3_length: 19; clone_size: many; d_call: .; j_call: TRBJ2-1; cdr3_aa: CASSPGGGHRLSGPNEQFF; cdr3_nt: TGTGCCAGCAGCCCTGGAGGGGGCCATCGGTTGTCCGGGCCCAATGAGCAGTTCTTC
v_call: TRBV7-9; cdr3_length: 11; clone_size: .; d_call: .; j_call: TRBJ1-1; cdr3_aa: CASSPTGEAFF; cdr3_nt: TGTGCCAGCAGCCCTACAGGAGAAGCTTTCTTT
v_call: TRBV7-6; cdr3_length: 15; clone_size: .; d_call: .; j_call: TRBJ1-1; cdr3_aa: CASSLGELWGTEAFF; cdr3_nt: TGTGCCAGCAGCTTAGGGGAACTATGGGGGACTGAAGCTTTCTTT
v_call: TRBV11-2; cdr3_length: 17; clone_size: few; d_call: TRBD2; j_call: TRBJ2-5; cdr3_aa: CASSPSPGLAGEETQYF; cdr3_nt: TGTGCCAGCAGCCCTAGCCCTGGACTAGCGGGGGAAGAGACCCAGTACTTC
v_call: TRBV5-1; cdr3_length: 11; clone_size: few; d_call: .; j_call: TRBJ2-1; cdr3_aa: CASSPGREQFF; cdr3_nt: TGCGCCAGCAGCCCCGGACGTGAGCAGTTCTTC
v_call: TRBV4-3; cdr3_length: 15; clone_size: .; d_call: TRBD1; j_call: TRBJ1-2; cdr3_aa: CASSQEGQGDYGYTF; cdr3_nt: TGCGCCAGCAGCCAAGAGGGACAGGGCGACTATGGCTACACCTTC
v_call: TRBV4-1; cdr3_length: 15; clone_size: .; d_call: .; j_call: TRBJ1-3; cdr3_aa: CASSQVAGAGNTIYF; cdr3_nt: TGCGCCAGCAGCCAAGTGGCGGGGGCCGGAAACACCATATATTTT
v_call: TRBV5-6; cdr3_length: 16; clone_size: .; d_call: TRBD1; j_call: TRBJ1-2; cdr3_aa: CASSYPGTGVIYGYTF; cdr3_nt: TGTGCCAGCAGCTATCCTGGGACAGGGGTTATCTATGGCTACACCTTC
v_call: TRBV10-3; cdr3_length: 16; clone_size: many; d_call: TRBD1; j_call: TRBJ1-2; cdr3_aa: CAISETLGQGNYGYTF; cdr3_nt: TGTGCCATCAGTGAGACTCTGGGACAGGGCAACTATGGCTACACCTTC
v_call: TRBV4-1; cdr3_length: 15; clone_size: .; d_call: TRBD1; j_call: TRBJ1-6; cdr3_aa: CASSPGQGNNSPLHF; cdr3_nt: TGCGCCAGCAGCCCGGGACAGGGGAATAATTCACCCCTCCACTTT
v_call: TRBV6-1; cdr3_length: 16; clone_size: few; d_call: TRBD2; j_call: TRBJ2-3; cdr3_aa: CASSEGRGGRRDTQYF; cdr3_nt: TGTGCCAGCAGTGAAGGGCGGGGGGGCCGTAGAGATACGCAGTATTTT
v_call: TRBV24-1; cdr3_length: 15; clone_size: many; d_call: .; j_call: TRBJ2-3; cdr3_aa: CATSGPDTSTDTQYF; cdr3_nt: TGTGCCACCAGTGGCCCGGACACAAGCACAGATACGCAGTATTTT
v_call: TRBV11-2; cdr3_length: 15; clone_size: .; d_call: TRBD2; j_call: TRBJ2-5; cdr3_aa: CASSPLGRGGETQYF; cdr3_nt: TGTGCCAGCAGCCCACTGGGGAGGGGAGGGGAGACCCAGTACTTC
v_call: TRBV15; cdr3_length: 15; clone_size: many; d_call: .; j_call: TRBJ1-6; cdr3_aa: CATSLTREQGSPLHF; cdr3_nt: TGTGCCACCAGCCTAACTAGAGAACAGGGATCACCCCTCCACTTT
v_call: TRBV7-9; cdr3_length: 15; clone_size: few; d_call: TRBD1; j_call: TRBJ2-7; cdr3_aa: CASSSTGFRTYEQYF; cdr3_nt: TGTGCCAGCAGCTCGACAGGGTTTCGAACCTACGAGCAGTACTTC
v_call: TRBV28; cdr3_length: 17; clone_size: .; d_call: TRBD2; j_call: TRBJ2-2; cdr3_aa: CASSLNRLAGKSGELFF; cdr3_nt: TGTGCCAGCAGTTTGAATCGACTAGCGGGGAAATCCGGGGAGCTGTTTTTT
v_call: TRBV18; cdr3_length: 15; clone_size: few; d_call: TRBD1; j_call: TRBJ2-5; cdr3_aa: CASSPRGDRVETQYF; cdr3_nt: TGTGCCAGCTCACCAAGGGGCGACAGGGTAGAGACCCAGTACTTC
v_call: TRBV29-1; cdr3_length: 12; clone_size: .; d_call: .; j_call: TRBJ1-1; cdr3_aa: CSAELGNTEAFF; cdr3_nt: TGCAGCGCAGAGCTCGGGAACACTGAAGCTTTCTTT
v_call: TRBV4-3; cdr3_length: 17; clone_size: few; d_call: .; j_call: TRBJ2-6; cdr3_aa: CASSHPGYSSGANVLTF; cdr3_nt: TGCGCCAGCAGCCATCCGGGATATAGCTCTGGGGCCAACGTCCTGACTTTC
v_call: TRBV27; cdr3_length: 14; clone_size: .; d_call: .; j_call: TRBJ1-2; cdr3_aa: CASSPYGGGYGYTF; cdr3_nt: TGTGCCAGCAGCCCATACGGGGGCGGGTATGGCTACACCTTC
v_call: TRBV6-2/TRBV6-3; cdr3_length: 14; clone_size: few; d_call: .; j_call: TRBJ1-1; cdr3_aa: CASSYSQGFSEAFF; cdr3_nt: TGTGCCAGCAGTTACTCACAGGGATTCTCTGAAGCTTTCTTT
v_call: TRBV4-2; cdr3_length: 18; clone_size: few; d_call: TRBD2; j_call: TRBJ2-2; cdr3_aa: CASSPRTSGGASTGELFF; cdr3_nt: TGTGCCAGCAGCCCCCGGACTAGCGGGGGGGCGAGCACCGGGGAGCTGTTTTTT
v_call: TRBV4-1; cdr3_length: 14; clone_size: many; d_call: TRBD1; j_call: TRBJ1-1; cdr3_aa: CASTPIEGAAEAFF; cdr3_nt: TGCGCCAGCACCCCCATAGAGGGGGCGGCTGAAGCTTTCTTT
v_call: TRBV14; cdr3_length: 16; clone_size: .; d_call: .; j_call: TRBJ2-3; cdr3_aa: CASSQEGRKKADTQYF; cdr3_nt: TGTGCCAGCAGCCAAGAAGGCAGGAAGAAAGCAGATACGCAGTATTTT
v_call: TRBV12-3/TRBV12-4; cdr3_length: 16; clone_size: few; d_call: TRBD2; j_call: TRBJ2-1; cdr3_aa: CASRPLAGGPYNEQFF; cdr3_nt: TGTGCCAGCAGACCCCTAGCGGGGGGGCCCTACAATGAGCAGTTCTTC
v_call: TRBV16; cdr3_length: 17; clone_size: few; d_call: .; j_call: TRBJ1-1; cdr3_aa: CASSQSWGAIPYTEAFF; cdr3_nt: TGTGCCAGCAGCCAATCATGGGGGGCCATACCTTACACTGAAGCTTTCTTT
v_call: TRBV11-1; cdr3_length: 16; clone_size: .; d_call: TRBD2; j_call: TRBJ2-3; cdr3_aa: CASNPAAGGYTDTQYF; cdr3_nt: TGTGCCAGCAACCCGGCGGCGGGGGGATACACAGATACGCAGTATTTT
v_call: TRBV5-1; cdr3_length: 12; clone_size: .; d_call: .; j_call: TRBJ2-2; cdr3_aa: CASTLESGELFF; cdr3_nt: TGCGCCAGCACGCTAGAATCTGGGGAGCTGTTTTTT
v_call: TRBV14; cdr3_length: 16; clone_size: .; d_call: .; j_call: TRBJ1-4; cdr3_aa: CASSQDRYSSNEKLFF; cdr3_nt: TGTGCCAGCAGCCAAGATCGTTACTCCTCCAATGAAAAACTGTTTTTT
v_call: TRBV5-1; cdr3_length: 15; clone_size: few; d_call: .; j_call: TRBJ2-5; cdr3_aa: CASSDYRDNQETQYF; cdr3_nt: TGCGCCAGCAGCGACTACAGGGACAACCAAGAGACCCAGTACTTC
v_call: TRBV5-6; cdr3_length: 15; clone_size: many; d_call: TRBD1; j_call: TRBJ2-7; cdr3_aa: CASSPGTGRSYEQYF; cdr3_nt: TGTGCCAGCAGCCCCGGGACAGGGAGGTCCTACGAGCAGTACTTC
v_call: TRBV6-2/TRBV6-3; cdr3_length: 11; clone_size: .; d_call: .; j_call: TRBJ1-2; cdr3_aa: CATESLDGYTF; cdr3_nt: TGTGCCACCGAGTCCCTTGATGGCTACACCTTC
v_call: TRBV4-1; cdr3_length: 18; clone_size: few; d_call: TRBD2; j_call: TRBJ2-3; cdr3_aa: CASSQDGSGTSGADTQYF; cdr3_nt: TGCGCCAGCAGCCAAGATGGGTCGGGGACTAGCGGGGCAGATACGCAGTATTTT
v_call: TRBV30; cdr3_length: 12; clone_size: .; d_call: .; j_call: TRBJ1-1; cdr3_aa: CAWSVRPPLAFF; cdr3_nt: TGTGCCTGGAGTGTAAGGCCCCCCCTAGCTTTCTTT
v_call: TRBV4-1; cdr3_length: 11; clone_size: few; d_call: .; j_call: TRBJ2-1; cdr3_aa: CASSQTYEQFF; cdr3_nt: TGCGCCAGCAGCCAGACTTATGAGCAGTTCTTC
v_call: TRBV7-2; cdr3_length: 15; clone_size: .; d_call: .; j_call: TRBJ2-3; cdr3_aa: CASSLVGGYTDTQYF; cdr3_nt: TGTGCCAGCAGCTTAGTGGGGGGCTACACAGATACGCAGTATTTT
v_call: TRBV28; cdr3_length: 16; clone_size: .; d_call: TRBD1; j_call: TRBJ2-3; cdr3_aa: CASSRLDRGQADTQYF; cdr3_nt: TGTGCCAGCAGCCGCCTCGACAGGGGGCAAGCAGATACGCAGTATTTT
v_call: TRBV4-2; cdr3_length: 17; clone_size: few; d_call: TRBD2; j_call: TRBJ2-1; cdr3_aa: CASSQGTGTSGVGEQFF; cdr3_nt: TGTGCCAGCAGCCAAGGGACTGGGACTAGCGGGGTGGGTGAGCAGTTCTTC
v_call: TRBV18; cdr3_length: 14; clone_size: .; d_call: TRBD1; j_call: TRBJ1-1; cdr3_aa: CASSPVTGVVEAFF; cdr3_nt: TGTGCCAGCTCACCCGTGACAGGGGTGGTTGAAGCTTTCTTT